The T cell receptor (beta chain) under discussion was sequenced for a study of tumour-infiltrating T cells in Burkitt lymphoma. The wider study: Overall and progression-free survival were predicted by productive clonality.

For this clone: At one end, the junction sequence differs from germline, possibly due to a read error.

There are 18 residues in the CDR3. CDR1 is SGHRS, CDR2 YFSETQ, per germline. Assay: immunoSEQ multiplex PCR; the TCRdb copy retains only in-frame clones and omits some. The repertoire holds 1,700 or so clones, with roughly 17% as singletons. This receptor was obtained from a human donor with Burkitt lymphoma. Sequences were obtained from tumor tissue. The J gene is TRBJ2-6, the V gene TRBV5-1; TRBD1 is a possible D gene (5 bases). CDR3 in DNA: TGCGCCAGCAGCGTGAAGACCGTCCTGTACTCTGGGGCCAACGTTCTGACTTTC. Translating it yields CASSVKTVLYSGANVLTF.